This T cell receptor beta chain was sequenced during a study of radiotherapy plus CTLA-4 blockade in lung cancer. Sequencing was performed with immunoSEQ multiplex PCR; in TCRdb, only in-frame clones are kept and a portion is missing. The table shows 65,000 to 85,000 clones, with nearly 75% occurring only once. The study's findings and limits: Early blood T cell clone changes and increased post-radiation serum interferon-beta were reportedly the strongest response predictors. An expansion of tumor-derived TCR clones occurred in blood after radiotherapy plus ipilimumab.

V gave up 2 bases and J gave up 7 bases, with 14 bases separating them. Germline V lookup: CDR1 SNHLY, CDR2 FYNNEI. The CDR3 spans 14 residues. As to this clone: Its antigen is not identified.

Sequences were derived from peripheral blood, sampled from a patient treated with radiotherapy plus ipilimumab. The TCR comes from a human donor with non-small cell lung cancer whose response to radiotherapy plus ipilimumab could not be evaluated. V gene TRBV2 combines with J gene TRBJ1-2; weak D call: TRBD1 (6 bases). In nucleotides, the CDR3 is TGTGCCAGCAGTGAAAGGGGGGGCTATGGTGGCTACACCTTC. Translating it yields CASSERGGYGGYTF.